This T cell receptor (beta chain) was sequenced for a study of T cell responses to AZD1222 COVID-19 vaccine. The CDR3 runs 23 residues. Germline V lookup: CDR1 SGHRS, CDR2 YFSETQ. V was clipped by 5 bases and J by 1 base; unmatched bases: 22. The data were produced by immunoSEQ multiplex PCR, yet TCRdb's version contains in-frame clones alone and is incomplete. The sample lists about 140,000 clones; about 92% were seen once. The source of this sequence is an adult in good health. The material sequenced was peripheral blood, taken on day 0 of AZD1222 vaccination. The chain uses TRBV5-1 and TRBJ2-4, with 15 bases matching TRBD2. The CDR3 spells CASSHVGLAGGLRWGLAKNIQYF. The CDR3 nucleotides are TGCGCCAGCAGTCACGTCGGACTAGCGGGAGGGCTAAGGTGGGGGTTGGCCAAAAACATTCAGTACTTC.